This entry is about one TCR beta chain. What it recognizes is unknown. Construction of the TCRbeta library involved unique molecular identifiers. TCRdb reprocessed the PCR reads with MiXCR, giving one entry per CDR3 protein. The table shows about 420,000 distinct CDR3 sequences, with around 15% occurring only once. The data belong to a study of T-cell reconstitution after alpha-beta-depleted transplantation in children. Findings and limits, study-wide: The study reportedly traced alpha-beta T cells about two months after transplant to several hundred expanded graft clones. One year after transplant, T-cell counts and diversity came mostly from newly produced T cells. High day-60 TCRbeta diversity in some patients came from surviving recipient T cells and thymic progenitors.

The sample consisted of PBMCs, mostly from graft donor cells, taken 360 days after TCRalphabeta/CD19-depleted stem cell transplant. This sequence was found in a boy under two years old who had a stem cell transplant for Wiskott-Aldrich syndrome, so the T cells may come from the graft donor.

In DNA form, the CDR3 reads TGCAGCCAGCAGCCAGCAGCGTCCTACGAGCAGTACTTC. Translating it yields CSQQPAASYEQYF. The rearrangement links TRBV4-3 to TRBJ2-7; D is uncertain. CDR3 length equals 13 residues. CDR1 LGHNA and CDR2 YSLEER come from the germline V gene.